This TCR beta chain was sequenced during a study of blood T cell repertoires in COVID-19 (dated by TCRdb to the early 2020s). A note on the overall study: Collaborator samples came from the United States, Italy and Spain and covered acute and convalescent phases of COVID-19. Subjects who had been exposed to COVID-19, were actively infected with it, or had recovered from it provided the deeply sampled blood TCRbeta repertoires that made up the dataset. Where available, HLA class I and class II types were taken from metadata supplied by the sample provider and were not determined by assay-based typing. The sample metadata nearly always contained a de-identified subject ID, COVID-19 status, age in years and sex. The material from the prospective study consisted of cDNA or gDNA derived from T cells, B-cell-depleted T cells, or PBMCs. The repertoires were made available in a free public database intended to serve as a resource for research on the immune response to SARS-CoV-2. Samples came from the ongoing ImmuneRACE study (first 160 participants) plus 1,254 subjects from 6 global collaborators.

Broader findings and caveats from the paper: How much clinical and demographic metadata was included differed by source and by participant, and the metadata was provided uncurated.

Samples from volunteer blood donors who had recovered from COVID-19 were contributed by a second Seattle source. Collaborating institutions collected whole blood in K2EDTA tubes following their own protocols. Collaborator samples were shipped for TCRbeta analysis as frozen whole blood, isolated PBMCs, or DNA extracted from either sample type. For this clone: What antigen it recognizes has not been identified. No much larger clonotype is one base removed from it; base qualities were not supplied.

The germline V gene encodes CDR1 GTSNPN and CDR2 SVGIG (reference sequence). The junction carries 9 bases between V and J, which are trimmed by 4 bases and 2 bases respectively. Inclusive of the bounding cysteine and phenylalanine, the CDR3 is 14 residues long. This entry keeps only the CDR3 DNA: 42 bases, framed from base 1. TCRbeta CDR3 regions were amplified from genomic DNA by means of the immunoSEQ Assay, a bias-controlled multiplex PCR. Processing in the source paper ran as follows. The number of nucleated cells in each sample was estimated by amplification of reference gene primers within the assay. To quantify the absolute abundance of each unique TCRbeta CDR3 rearrangement, sequence reads were collapsed and filtered. For each sample, productive Simpson clonality was calculated as the square root of Simpson's diversity index over productive rearrangements. The source is immuneACCESS, and TCRdb retained only in-frame sequences with V and J called. Part of the clones is not carried over; for the studies checked, unresolved V genes explain less than half of this, and the remainder is unexplained. For V, J and clone size, that table is used; D and trimming come from the DNA. For this sample there are some 290,000 clones; approximately 90% appear just once. The ten biggest clones cover over 2% of the sample.

The sequence was obtained from a woman between 50 and 59 years old who had recovered from COVID-19. The sequence is built from TRBV30 and TRBJ2-6, with the D gene not confidently named. Sequencing input: peripheral blood. The DNA sequence is as follows: TGTGCCTGGACCCCGACTGCTGGGGCCAACGTCCTGACTTTC. Protein translation: CAWTPTAGANVLTF. Here the CDR3 is joined to the reference TRBV30 and TRBJ2-6 genes, and the full variable domain is: SQTIHQWPATLVQPVGSPLSLECTVEGTSNPNLYWYRQAAGRGLQLLFYSVGIGQISSEVPQNLSASRPQDRQFILSSKKLLLSDSGFYLCAWTPTAGANVLTFGAGSRLTVL.